These 22 T cell receptor beta chains share one sample of origin, sequenced in a study of blood T cell repertoires in COVID-19. Data came from immunoSEQ multiplex PCR; TCRdb stores just in-frame clones and leaves some out. The sample consists of approximately 160,000 clones, approximately 80% of them appearing once. Sequencing used PBMCs or T cells enriched from blood (not recorded which). Source of these receptors: a woman between 50 and 59 years old who had recovered from COVID-19.

This chain uses TRBV3-1 (or the pseudogene TRBV3-2) with TRBJ1-4; 9 nucleotides align to TRBD1. With V trimmed by 5 bases and J by 5 bases, 3 bases remained unmatched. Germline lookup yields CDR1 LGHDT and CDR2 YNNKEL (reference sequence). The length of the CDR3 is 14 residues. The CDR3 reads CASSNRGQNEKLFF. The CDR3 nucleotides are TGTGCCAGCAGCAACAGGGGGCAAAATGAAAAACTGTTTTTT.

J is TRBJ2-7 and V is TRBV7-3; 11 positions agree with TRBD2. After removal of 1 base from V and 7 bases from J, the junction contained 15 bases not matched to a gene. Germline CDR1 reads SGHTA; CDR2 reads FQGTGA. The CDR3 is 18 residues long. The CDR3 loop is CASSLNPSGRTHPGEQYF. The CDR3 DNA follows: TGTGCCAGCAGCTTAAATCCTAGCGGGAGGACCCACCCGGGGGAGCAGTACTTC.

The V gene is TRBV6-6, the J gene TRBJ1-1; the D gene is possibly TRBD1 (6 bases). V lost 7 bases to trimming and J lost 3 bases, with 21 bases between them. CDR3 size: 16 residues. Per the germline V gene, CDR1 is MNHNY and CDR2 is SVGAGI (reference sequence). This chain's CDR3 is CASNFLRGRGDTEAFF. In DNA form, the CDR3 reads TGTGCCAGCAATTTTCTTAGGGGGAGAGGAGACACTGAAGCTTTCTTT.

This chain links TRBV4-3 with TRBJ1-6; D is uncertain. The CDR3 is 18 amino acids. V was pared by 0 bases and J by 0 bases, with 12 bases between. CDR1 is LGHNA and CDR2 is YSLEER in the germline V gene. This CDR3 reads CASSQELLQSSYNSPLHF. CDR3 DNA: TGCGCCAGCAGCCAAGAACTTTTGCAAAGCTCCTATAATTCACCCCTCCACTTT.

The chain combines TRBV4-1 with TRBJ1-5; 7 bases fit TRBD1. The J segment lost 1 base and the V segment lost 3 bases, leaving 0 bases of the junction unmatched. CDR1 and CDR2 (germline): MGHRA, YSYEKL. This CDR3 spans 14 amino acids. The CDR3 DNA is TGCGCCAGCAGCCAGGGACAGAGCAATCAGCCCCAGCATTTT. Translating gives CASSQGQSNQPQHF.

The chain employs TRBV10-1 and TRBJ1-1; no clear D gene. Trimming removed 7 bases at V and 10 bases at J, with 13 bases between. Germline loops: CDR1 WNHNN, CDR2 SYGVQD (reference sequence). The length of the CDR3 is 11 residues. CDR3 in amino acids: CASNMTRGAFF. For the CDR3, the DNA is TGCGCCAGCAATATGACGCGAGGAGCTTTCTTT.

The chain links TRBV9 to TRBJ2-1; 8 nucleotides line up with TRBD1. This CDR3 is 15 amino acids long. J lost 4 bases, V lost 3 bases, and 6 bases had no gene match. Germline lookup yields CDR1 SGDLS and CDR2 YYNGEE. The CDR3, as DNA: TGTGCCAGCAGCGCCCGGACAGGGACGTACAATGAGCAGTTCTTC. This codes for CASSARTGTYNEQFF.

The chain joins TRBV21-1 to TRBJ2-5; TRBD1 was called by the table and not checked on the DNA. TRBV21-1 is classified as a pseudogene. There are 15 residues in the CDR3. CDR3 loop: CASSKADSSQETQYF. The CDR3 region has the DNA TGTGCCAGCAGCAAAGCAGACAGCTCCCAAGAGACCCAGTACTTC.

This clone was observed a handful of times. The chain combines TRBV5-5 with TRBJ1-3; D is unclear. CDR3 size: 15 residues. The V gene's germline CDR1 is SGHKS and CDR2 YYEKEE (reference sequence). Trimming shortened V by 2 bases and J by 0 bases, and 9 bases separated the two germline ends. The CDR3 here is CASSLSVSSGNTIYF. The CDR3 DNA follows: TGTGCCAGCAGCTTATCCGTGAGCTCTGGAAACACCATATATTTT. Together with reference TRBV5-5 and TRBJ1-3, the CDR3 gives the full variable domain: DAGVTQSPTHLIKTRGQQVTLRCSPISGHKSVSWYQQVLGQGPQFIFQYYEKEERGRGNFPDRFSARQFPNYSSELNVNALLLGDSALYLCASSLSVSSGNTIYFGEGSWLTVV.

The V and J genes are TRBV19 and TRBJ2-5, with TRBD1 identical over 7 bases. Germline V CDR1 and CDR2: LNHDA, SQIVND (reference sequence). J gave up 0 bases and V 6 bases, and 10 bases lay outside the gene matches. The CDR3 spans 16 residues. In DNA form, the CDR3 reads TGTGCCAGTAGCCCTGTGGGACAGCCGTACCAAGAGACCCAGTACTTC. It specifies CASSPVGQPYQETQYF. The complete variable domain, with remaining parts taken from reference TRBV19 and TRBJ2-5, reads DGGITQSPKYLFRKEGQNVTLSCEQNLNHDAMYWYRQDPGQGLRLIYYSQIVNDFQKGDIAEGYSVSREKKESFPLTVTSAQKNPTAFYLCASSPVGQPYQETQYFGPGTRLLVL.

This clone was seen only once. The rearrangement uses TRBV5-4 and TRBJ2-2, with 8 bases aligning to TRBD2. J lost 4 bases, V lost 5 bases, and 4 bases had no gene match. Per the germline V gene, CDR1 is SGHNT and CDR2 is YYREEE (reference sequence). The CDR3 is 14 amino acids. The CDR3 DNA is TGTGCCAGCAGAATAGCGGGACCCACCGGGGAGCTGTTTTTT. Translation gives CASRIAGPTGELFF.

This sequence joins TRBV9 and TRBJ2-7; 13 bases map to TRBD2. Germline assignment: CDR1 SGDLS and CDR2 YYNGEE. V shed 3 bases, J shed 6 bases, and the junction held 3 bases outside the gene matches. The CDR3 spans 14 residues. The CDR3 sequence is CASSGLAGGGEQYF. The CDR3, as DNA: TGTGCCAGCAGCGGACTAGCGGGAGGAGGCGAGCAGTACTTC.

CDR3 nucleotides: TGTGCCAGCAGCCAAGGAACCAGGGATTGGACTGAAGCTTTCTTT. Its translation is CASSQGTRDWTEAFF. The chain has TRBV3-1 (or the pseudogene TRBV3-2) and TRBJ1-1, with D maybe TRBD1 (5 bases). The CDR3 totals 15 residues. Germline V gene data show CDR1 as LGHDT and CDR2 as YNNKEL (reference sequence). Trimming took off 1 base at V and 5 bases at J, with 14 bases between the two ends.

This clone was counted ten times or more. The V call is TRBV28, the J call TRBJ1-2, with 7 bases lining up with TRBD1. This CDR3 contains 13 residues. Germline-derived CDR1 and CDR2 are MDHEN and SYDVKM. V was pared by 6 bases and J by 5 bases, with 6 bases of the junction left unmatched. The CDR3 DNA sequence: TGTGCCAGCAGCTCCGGGACAGTATATGGCTACACCTTC. It yields the protein CASSSGTVYGYTF.

The CDR3 nucleotides read TGCGCCAGCAGTGACAGGGTGGGTCAGCCCCAGCATTTT. It is translated as CASSDRVGQPQHF. V gene TRBV4-3 combines with J gene TRBJ1-5; 7 bases are shared with TRBD1. V trimming: 6 bases; J trimming: 6 bases; junction bases outside the gene matches: 5. Germline-derived CDR1 and CDR2 are LGHNA and YSLEER. The CDR3 sequence is 13 residues long.

The rearrangement joins TRBV9 to TRBJ2-3; D might be TRBD2 (5 bases). CDR3 length: 16 amino acids. The V gene's germline CDR1 is SGDLS and CDR2 YYNGEE. V lost 3 bases and J 12 bases, leaving 26 bases between the germline ends. The CDR3 loop is CASSAEAPDRSGIQYF. In nucleotides, the CDR3 is TGTGCCAGCAGCGCCGAGGCCCCCGACCGCAGCGGAATCCAGTATTTT.

The chain couples TRBV9 to TRBJ2-1, with a weak D call TRBD2 (6 bases). The V and J ends lost 4 bases and 11 bases respectively, with 13 bases between them. This CDR3 is 12 amino acids long. Germline CDR1 SGDLS, CDR2 YYNGEE. Here the CDR3 DNA reads TGTGCCAGCAGCCCCTATGCGGGGAAGCAGTTCTTC. This encodes CASSPYAGKQFF.

This chain uses TRBV5-6 with TRBJ1-1, with 10 nucleotides matching TRBD1. CDR3 length: 15 residues. Germline assignment: CDR1 SGHDT and CDR2 YYEEEE. With V trimmed by 4 bases and J by 0 bases, 3 bases remained unmatched. CDR3 in amino acids: CASSLTGGMNTEAFF. For the CDR3, the DNA is TGTGCCAGCAGCCTGACAGGGGGCATGAACACTGAAGCTTTCTTT.

This chain links TRBV2 with TRBJ2-5; the match to TRBD1 covers 8 bases. With V trimmed by 8 bases and J by 5 bases, 4 bases remained unmatched. This CDR3 is 12 amino acids long. The germline gives CDR1 SNHLY, CDR2 FYNNEI. DNA for the CDR3: TGTGCCAGCCAGGGGGCATGGGAGACCCAGTACTTC. Translation: CASQGAWETQYF.

The chain links TRBV28 to TRBJ2-7, with 12 nucleotides matching TRBD2. Germline-derived CDR1 and CDR2 are MDHEN and SYDVKM. The CDR3 is 17 residues long. J was trimmed by 2 bases and V by 1 base; bases with no gene match: 6. The CDR3 spells CASSLFPRLAGAYEQYF. The DNA of the CDR3 is TGTGCCAGCAGTTTATTCCCCCGACTAGCGGGAGCCTACGAGCAGTACTTC.

In its sample, this clone was seen once. The chain combines TRBV25-1 with TRBJ2-3; 11 nucleotides align to TRBD2. The CDR3 has 16 amino acids. Unmatched junction bases numbered 7, after V lost 5 bases and J lost 3 bases. Per the germline V gene, CDR1 is MGHDK and CDR2 is SYGVNS. The CDR3, as DNA: TGTGCCAGCAGTTCCAGACTAGCGGGACGGACAGATACGCAGTATTTT. Translating it yields CASSSRLAGRTDTQYF.

The chain links TRBV6-5 to TRBJ2-6; TRBD1 might be the D (6 bases). The CDR3 loop spans 15 amino acids. V lost 8 bases to trimming and J lost 2 bases, with 13 bases between them. Germline lookup yields CDR1 MNHEY and CDR2 SVGAGI. The DNA for the CDR3 is TGTGCCAGCGCACCAGGGGTGGCTGGGGCCAACGTCCTGACTTTC. Translated, it gives CASAPGVAGANVLTF.